Each of the 4 T cell receptor beta chains below was sequenced from the same sample in a study of human T cells and chemical hapten exposure. Stated time point: pre-sensitization, week 0. Treatment: therapeutic diphenylcyclopropenone sensitization with weekly scalp DPC. Using its own MiXCR run on the RACE reads, TCRdb lists one record per CDR3 protein. The sample has about 120,000 distinct CDR3 sequences, roughly 13% seen once; the top ten hold about 3%. Sample: whole blood, taken in connection with sensitization to the hapten diphenylcyclopropenone (DPC). The receptors come from a woman aged 18-35 years with alopecia areata. Some clones in this sample may be carry-over from other donors' samples.

There are a few counts of this clonotype. The chain employs TRBV7-9 and TRBJ2-6; perhaps TRBD1 as D (5 bases). In germline, CDR1 is SEHNR, CDR2 FQNEAQ (reference sequence). V was pared by 4 bases and J by 0 bases, with 13 bases between. The CDR3 consists of 17 residues. Written as DNA, the CDR3 is TGTGCCAGCAGCTCCGGAACAGGAACCTCTGGGGCCAACGTCCTGACTTTC. Amino acids: CASSSGTGTSGANVLTF.

This clonotype was detected many times. The chain has TRBV29-1 and TRBJ1-4; TRBD1 agrees at 12 bases. Germline loops: CDR1 SQVTM, CDR2 ANQGSEA. The CDR3 length is 16 residues. Trimming cost V 6 bases and J 5 bases; bases outside gene matches: 10. CDR3 amino acids: CSVRTGTGGGNEKLFF. The CDR3 region has the DNA TGCAGCGTGAGGACCGGGACAGGGGGCGGAAATGAAAAACTGTTTTTT.

This clonotype has at least ten counts. The chain employs TRBV28 and TRBJ2-7, with a possible D match to TRBD1 (6 bases). Germline lookup yields CDR1 MDHEN and CDR2 SYDVKM. With 6 bases removed from V and 5 bases from J, the gap between germline ends came to 20 bases. The CDR3 runs 15 residues. In nucleotides, the CDR3 is TGTGCCAGCAGACCCGGGACAAGTGGTTACCACGAGCAGTACTTC. Translating gives CASRPGTSGYHEQYF.

The chain combines TRBV7-8 with TRBJ2-3; D perhaps matches TRBD1 (6 bases). V was trimmed by 4 bases and J by 4 bases, leaving 21 bases between them. This CDR3 region has 17 residues. The germline CDR1 and CDR2 sequences are SGHVS and FQNEAQ. The CDR3 sequence: CASSSDRRNALADTQYF. The CDR3 DNA is TGTGCCAGCAGCTCCGACAGGAGGAACGCATTGGCAGATACGCAGTATTTT.